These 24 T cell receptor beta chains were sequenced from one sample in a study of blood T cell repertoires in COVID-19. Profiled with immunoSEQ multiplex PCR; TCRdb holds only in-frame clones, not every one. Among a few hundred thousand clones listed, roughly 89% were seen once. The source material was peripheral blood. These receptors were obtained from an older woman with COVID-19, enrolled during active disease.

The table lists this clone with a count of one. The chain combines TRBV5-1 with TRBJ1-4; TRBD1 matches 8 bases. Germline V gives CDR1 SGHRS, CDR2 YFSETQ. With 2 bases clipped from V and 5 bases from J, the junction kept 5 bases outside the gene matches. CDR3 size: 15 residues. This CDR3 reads CASSFRQGRNEKLFF. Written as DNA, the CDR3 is TGCGCCAGCAGCTTCAGACAGGGGCGAAATGAAAAACTGTTTTTT.

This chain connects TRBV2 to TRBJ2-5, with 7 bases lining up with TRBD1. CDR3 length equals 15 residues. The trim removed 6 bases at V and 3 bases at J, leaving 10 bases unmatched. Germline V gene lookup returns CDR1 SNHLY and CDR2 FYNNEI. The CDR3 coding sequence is TGTGCCAGCAGGGACCGGGACAGCGTCAAAGAGACCCAGTACTTC. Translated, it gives CASRDRDSVKETQYF. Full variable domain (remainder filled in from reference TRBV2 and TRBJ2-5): EPEVTQTPSHQVTQMGQEVILRCVPISNHLYFYWYRQILGQKVEFLVSFYNNEISEKSEIFDDQFSVERPDGSNFTLKIRSTKLEDSAMYFCASRDRDSVKETQYFGPGTRLLVL.

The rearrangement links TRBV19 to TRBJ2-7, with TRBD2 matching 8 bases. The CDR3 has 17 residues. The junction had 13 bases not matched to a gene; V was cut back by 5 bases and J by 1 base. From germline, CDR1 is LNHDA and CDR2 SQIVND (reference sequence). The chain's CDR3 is CASSLAGTAGGSYEQYF. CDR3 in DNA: TGTGCCAGTAGTTTGGCGGGTACGGCGGGGGGATCCTACGAGCAGTACTTC.

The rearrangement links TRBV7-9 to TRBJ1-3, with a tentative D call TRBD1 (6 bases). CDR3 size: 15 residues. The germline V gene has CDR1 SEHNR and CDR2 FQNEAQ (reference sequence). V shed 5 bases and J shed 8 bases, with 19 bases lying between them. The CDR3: CASSPAGAEKDTIYF. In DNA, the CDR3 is TGTGCCAGCAGCCCGGCAGGGGCAGAAAAGGACACCATATATTTT.

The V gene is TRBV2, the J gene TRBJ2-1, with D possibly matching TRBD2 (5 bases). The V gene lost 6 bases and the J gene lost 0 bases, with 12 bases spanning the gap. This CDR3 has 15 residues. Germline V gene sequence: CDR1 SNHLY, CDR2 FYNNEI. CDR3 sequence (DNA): TGTGCCAGCAGCTCGGACTTAAGCTCCTACAATGAGCAGTTCTTC. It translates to CASSSDLSSYNEQFF.

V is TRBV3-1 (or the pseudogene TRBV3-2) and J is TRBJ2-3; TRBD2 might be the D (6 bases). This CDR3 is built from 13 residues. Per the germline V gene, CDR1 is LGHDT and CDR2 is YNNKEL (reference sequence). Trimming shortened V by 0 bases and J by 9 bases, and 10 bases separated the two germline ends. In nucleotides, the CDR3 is TGTGCCAGCAGCCAAGACTTTCGGGGGACGCAGTATTTT. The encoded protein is CASSQDFRGTQYF.

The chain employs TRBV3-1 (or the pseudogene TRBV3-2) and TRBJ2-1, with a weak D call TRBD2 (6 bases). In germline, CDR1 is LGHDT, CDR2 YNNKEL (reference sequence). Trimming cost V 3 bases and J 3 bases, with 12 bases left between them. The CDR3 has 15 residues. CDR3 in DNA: TGTGCCAGCAGCCAGGGCGGGACCTACTACAATGAGCAGTTCTTC. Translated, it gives CASSQGGTYYNEQFF.

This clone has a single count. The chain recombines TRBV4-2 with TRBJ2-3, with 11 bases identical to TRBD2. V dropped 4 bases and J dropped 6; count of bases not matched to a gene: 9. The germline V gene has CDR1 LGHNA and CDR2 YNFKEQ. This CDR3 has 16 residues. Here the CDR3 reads CASSRNSGGAGDTQYF. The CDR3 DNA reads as TGTGCCAGCAGCCGAAATAGCGGGGGGGCCGGGGATACGCAGTATTTT.

In DNA form, the CDR3 reads TGTGCCAGCAGTGAATCTCTCACGAGGCGAGAGACCCAGTACTTC. Encoded protein: CASSESLTRRETQYF. V and J are TRBV6-1 and TRBJ2-5; no reliable D call. From germline, CDR1 is MNHNS and CDR2 SASEGT. Between the trimmed V and J ends, which lost 2 bases and 4 bases, there was a span of 14 bases. The CDR3 has 15 amino acids.

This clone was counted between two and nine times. The CDR3 nucleotides are TGTGCCTGGAGTCGGGGGGGGCCTGTCCACGAGCAGTACTTC. This translates into CAWSRGGPVHEQYF. V usage is TRBV30 and J usage is TRBJ2-7; 8 bases are a match to TRBD2. Trimming cost V 2 bases and J 5 bases; bases outside gene matches: 8. The CDR3 runs 14 residues. The germline gives CDR1 GTSNPN, CDR2 SVGIG (reference sequence).

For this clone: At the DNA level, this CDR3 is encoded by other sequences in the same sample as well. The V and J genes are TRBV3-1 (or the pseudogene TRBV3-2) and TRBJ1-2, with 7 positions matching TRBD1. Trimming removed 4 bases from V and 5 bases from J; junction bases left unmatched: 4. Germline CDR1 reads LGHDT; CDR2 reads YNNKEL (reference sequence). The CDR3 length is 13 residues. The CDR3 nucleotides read TGTGCCAGCAGCCTCAGACAGGGTTATGGCTACACCTTC. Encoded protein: CASSLRQGYGYTF.

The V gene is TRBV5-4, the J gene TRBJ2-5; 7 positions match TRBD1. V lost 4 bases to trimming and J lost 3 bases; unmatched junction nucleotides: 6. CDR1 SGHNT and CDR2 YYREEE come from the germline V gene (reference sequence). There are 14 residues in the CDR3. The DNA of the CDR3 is TGTGCCAGCAGCGACAAAGGGACAGAAGAGACCCAGTACTTC. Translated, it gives CASSDKGTEETQYF. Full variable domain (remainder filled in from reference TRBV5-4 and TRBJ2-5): ETGVTQSPTHLIKTRGQQVTLRCSSQSGHNTVSWYQQALGQGPQFIFQYYREEENGRGNFPPRFSGLQFPNYSSELNVNALELDDSALYLCASSDKGTEETQYFGPGTRLLVL.

The CDR3 DNA is TGTGCCAGCAAAGGAGACAGGGCGAACACCGGGGAGCTGTTTTTT. It codes for CASKGDRANTGELFF. The rearrangement links TRBV11-1 to TRBJ2-2, with 7 bases identical to TRBD1. CDR1 is SGHAT, CDR2 FQDESV, per germline (reference sequence). This CDR3 contains 15 residues. After removal of 7 bases from V and 0 bases from J, the junction contained 5 bases not matched to a gene. The full variable domain, in which reference TRBV11-1 and TRBJ2-2 provide the parts outside the CDR3, is EAEVAQSPRYKITEKSQAVAFWCDPISGHATLYWYRQILGQGPELLVQFQDESVVDDSQLPKDRFSAERLKGVDSTLKIQPAELGDSAMYLCASKGDRANTGELFFGEGSRLTVL.

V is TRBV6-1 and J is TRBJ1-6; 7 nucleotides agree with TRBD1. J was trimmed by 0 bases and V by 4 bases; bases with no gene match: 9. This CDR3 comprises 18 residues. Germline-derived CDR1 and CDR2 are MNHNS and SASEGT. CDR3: CASSGGTALSSYNSPLHF. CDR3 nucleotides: TGTGCCAGCAGTGGGGGGACAGCCCTAAGCTCCTATAATTCACCCCTCCACTTT.

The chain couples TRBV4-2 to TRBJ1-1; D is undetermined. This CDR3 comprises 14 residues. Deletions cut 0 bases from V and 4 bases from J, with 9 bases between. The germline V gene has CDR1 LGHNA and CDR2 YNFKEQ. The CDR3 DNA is TGTGCCAGCAGCCAAGATTTACGGGGCACTGAAGCTTTCTTT. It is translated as CASSQDLRGTEAFF.

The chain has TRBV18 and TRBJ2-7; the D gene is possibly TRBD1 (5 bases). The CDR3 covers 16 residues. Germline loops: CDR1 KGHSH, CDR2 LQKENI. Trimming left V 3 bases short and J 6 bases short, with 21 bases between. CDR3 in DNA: TGTGCCAGCTCACCCACGACTCCAAGCTCCCAGGGCGAGCAGTACTTC. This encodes CASSPTTPSSQGEQYF.

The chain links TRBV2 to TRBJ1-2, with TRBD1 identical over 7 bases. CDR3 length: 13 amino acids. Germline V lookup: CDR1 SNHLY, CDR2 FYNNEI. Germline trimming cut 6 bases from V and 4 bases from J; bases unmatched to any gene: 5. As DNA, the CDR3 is TGTGCCAGCAGCGTACAGGGGAGCTATGGCTACACCTTC. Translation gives CASSVQGSYGYTF.

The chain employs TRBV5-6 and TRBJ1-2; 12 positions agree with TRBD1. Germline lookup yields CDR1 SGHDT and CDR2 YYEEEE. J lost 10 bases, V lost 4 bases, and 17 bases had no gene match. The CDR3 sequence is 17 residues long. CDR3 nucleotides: TGTGCCAGCAGCGAATACGGGGGACAGGGGGCGATCGATGACTACACCTTC. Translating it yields CASSEYGGQGAIDDYTF.

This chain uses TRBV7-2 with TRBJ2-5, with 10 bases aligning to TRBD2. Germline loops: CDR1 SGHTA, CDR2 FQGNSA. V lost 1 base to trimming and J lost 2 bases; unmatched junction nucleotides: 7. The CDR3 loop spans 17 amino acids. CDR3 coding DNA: TGTGCCAGCAGCTTAGGCCCCCCAGCGGGGGGGCAAGAGACCCAGTACTTC. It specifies CASSLGPPAGGQETQYF.

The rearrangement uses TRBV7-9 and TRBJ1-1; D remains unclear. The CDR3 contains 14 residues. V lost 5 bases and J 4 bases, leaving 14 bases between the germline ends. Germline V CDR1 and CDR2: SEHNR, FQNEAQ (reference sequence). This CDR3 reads CASSPTGSPTEAFF. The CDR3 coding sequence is TGTGCCAGCAGCCCTACGGGGTCGCCCACTGAAGCTTTCTTT.

CDR3 coding DNA: TGTGCCAGCAGCTTAGGGGCGCAGGGGTCTAACTATGGCTACACCTTC. Amino acid sequence: CASSLGAQGSNYGYTF. The chain combines TRBV11-2 with TRBJ1-2, with TRBD1 as a possible D gene (6 bases). The CDR3 extends over 16 amino acids. V lost 1 base to trimming and J lost 0 bases, with 12 bases between them. The germline gives CDR1 SGHAT, CDR2 FQNNGV.

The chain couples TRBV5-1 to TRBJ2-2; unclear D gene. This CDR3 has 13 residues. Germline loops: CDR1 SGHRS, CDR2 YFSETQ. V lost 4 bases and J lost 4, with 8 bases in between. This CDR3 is CASSPQLTGELFF. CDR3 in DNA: TGCGCCAGCAGCCCACAGCTCACCGGGGAGCTGTTTTTT.

The CDR3 nucleotides are TGTGCCTGGAATGGGGCAGGCCAATCTCGCGCCGAAGCTTTCTTT. Translation: CAWNGAGQSRAEAFF. The chain recombines TRBV30 with TRBJ1-1; D perhaps matches TRBD1 (5 bases). The V gene's germline CDR1 is GTSNPN and CDR2 SVGIG (reference sequence). V gave up 4 bases and J gave up 8 bases, with 23 bases separating them. The CDR3 is 15 amino acids.

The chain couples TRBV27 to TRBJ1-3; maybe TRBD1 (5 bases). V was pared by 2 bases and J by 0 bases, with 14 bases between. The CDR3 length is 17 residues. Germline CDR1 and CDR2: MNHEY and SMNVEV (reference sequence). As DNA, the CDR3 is TGTGCCAGCAGTTTAAAGGGGTGGTACGACTCTGGAAACACCATATATTTT. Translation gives CASSLKGWYDSGNTIYF.